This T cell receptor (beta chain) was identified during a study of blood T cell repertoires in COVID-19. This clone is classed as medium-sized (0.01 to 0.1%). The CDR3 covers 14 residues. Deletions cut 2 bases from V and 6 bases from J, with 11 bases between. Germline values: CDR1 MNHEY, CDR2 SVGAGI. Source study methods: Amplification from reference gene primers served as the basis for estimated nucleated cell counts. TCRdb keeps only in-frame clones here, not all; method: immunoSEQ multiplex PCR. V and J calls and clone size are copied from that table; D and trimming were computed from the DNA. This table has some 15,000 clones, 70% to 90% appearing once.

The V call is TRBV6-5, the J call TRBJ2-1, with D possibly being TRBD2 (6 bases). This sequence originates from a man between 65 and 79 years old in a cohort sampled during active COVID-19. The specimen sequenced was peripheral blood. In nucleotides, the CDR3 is TGTGCCAGCAGTTACCTAGCGAAACTCAATGAGCAGTTCTTC. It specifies CASSYLAKLNEQFF.